This TCR beta chain was recovered during a study of blood T cells in healthy people across ages. Study findings and constraints: With naive T cell percentage, TCR beta diversity showed a strong correlation.

The second PCR ran 7 to 11 cycles with a sample-barcoded 5' primer and J-beta primers. TCRdb re-derived calls from the 5' RACE reads in MiXCR, one entry per CDR3 protein. The sample lists around 1,000,000 distinct CDR3 sequences, almost 25% occurring once. Germline assignment: CDR1 KGHSH and CDR2 LQKENI. The CDR3 has 15 amino acids. With 6 bases removed from V and 0 bases from J, the gap between germline ends came to 14 bases. A few counts support this clonotype. Its matching antigen is unknown. Each sample gave at least 7 million isolated PBMCs. A further study also used this sample, focusing on T cells of mothers and their children.

This receptor was obtained from a girl under 10 years old in good health. The sequenced material came from blood. The gene calls are TRBV18 and TRBJ1-1; tentatively, D is TRBD1 (5 bases). The CDR3 DNA reads TGTGCCAGCTCGTCCATAGACAGTATGAACACTGAAGCTTTCTTT. Protein sequence: CASSSIDSMNTEAFF.